One and the same sample provided the 19 T cell receptor beta chains below, sequenced in a study of blood T cell repertoires in COVID-19. Clones were read by immunoSEQ multiplex PCR, and TCRdb kept only the in-frame ones, dropping some. Found here are 90,000 to 130,000 clones, around 82% of them singletons; the top ten hold 16%. The sequencing input was peripheral blood. These receptor sequences come from a woman between 55 and 75 years old with acute or convalescent COVID-19.

The chain joins TRBV27 to TRBJ1-5; 9 positions agree with TRBD1. Unmatched junction bases numbered 7, after V lost 5 bases and J lost 2 bases. The CDR3 runs to 16 residues. Germline CDR1 is MNHEY and CDR2 is SMNVEV (reference sequence). The CDR3 bases are TGTGCCAGCAGTCCATTACAGGGGGCTGGCAATCAGCCCCAGCATTTT. Protein product: CASSPLQGAGNQPQHF.

The J gene is TRBJ2-5, the V gene TRBV28; possible D gene TRBD1, 5 bases. CDR3 length: 12 residues. Trimming left V 10 bases short and J 2 bases short, with 11 bases between. Germline lookup yields CDR1 MDHEN and CDR2 SYDVKM. As DNA, the CDR3 is TGTGCCACCCTAGACAGACAAGAGACCCAGTACTTC. Its protein is CATLDRQETQYF.

The CDR3, as DNA: TGTGCCAGTAATAATCGGAGGTCAAACACCGGGGAGCTGTTTTTT. This encodes CASNNRRSNTGELFF. The rearrangement joins TRBV19 to TRBJ2-2; D possibly corresponds to TRBD2 (5 bases). Germline lookup yields CDR1 LNHDA and CDR2 SQIVND (reference sequence). Trimming took 7 bases from V and 2 from J, leaving 14 bases between them. CDR3 length equals 15 residues.

This chain uses TRBV6-5 with TRBJ1-2; possible D gene TRBD1, 6 bases. The CDR3 contains 13 residues. CDR1 is MNHEY, CDR2 SVGAGI, per germline. The V and J ends lost 5 bases and 4 bases respectively, with 11 bases between them. CDR3 bases: TGTGCCAGCAGTACCAGGGGAATCTATGGCTACACCTTC. Translating gives CASSTRGIYGYTF.

This rearrangement joins TRBV7-2 to TRBJ1-3, with 8 bases identical to TRBD1. The V segment lost 5 bases and the J segment 8 bases; nucleotides outside the gene matches: 5. CDR1 is SGHTA and CDR2 is FQGNSA in the germline V gene. The CDR3 sequence is 13 residues long. The CDR3 bases are TGTGCCAGCAGCCGGGACAGGTTAGACACCATATATTTT. It encodes CASSRDRLDTIYF.

In its sample, this clone was seen a few times. The chain employs TRBV6-5 and TRBJ2-7; D might be TRBD1 (6 bases). CDR1 and CDR2 from the germline V gene are MNHEY and SVGAGI. This CDR3 comprises 14 residues. V was shortened by 2 bases and J by 3 bases, with 11 bases between the two germline ends. The CDR3 DNA sequence: TGTGCCAGCAGTTACGCGCCACAGGGCTACGAGCAGTACTTC. Translating gives CASSYAPQGYEQYF.

The chain uses TRBV4-3 and TRBJ2-3; D is undetermined. CDR1 LGHNA and CDR2 YSLEER come from the germline V gene. The CDR3 extends over 15 amino acids. V was pared by 3 bases and J by 0 bases, with 10 bases between. CDR3 sequence: CASSQLTESTDTQYF. For the CDR3, the DNA is TGCGCCAGCAGCCAGTTGACTGAGAGCACAGATACGCAGTATTTT.

About this clone: Other DNA variants within this sample encode the same CDR3. This rearrangement joins TRBV5-4 to TRBJ1-1, with D uncertain. V was clipped by 4 bases and J by 4 bases, with 14 bases between them. The CDR3 is 14 amino acids. Germline CDR1 reads SGHNT; CDR2 reads YYREEE (reference sequence). The CDR3 DNA reads as TGTGCCAGCAGCAGGACTGGAAGAGGCACTGAAGCTTTCTTT. Protein: CASSRTGRGTEAFF.

The V call is TRBV7-9, the J call TRBJ2-7, with 7 bases identical to TRBD1. Looked up from germline, CDR1 is SEHNR and CDR2 is FQNEAQ (reference sequence). V was pared by 5 bases and J by 5 bases, with 12 bases of the junction left unmatched. CDR3 length: 15 residues. The CDR3 region has the DNA TGTGCCAGCAGCGCAGCTAGGGACAGCTCAGACGAGCAGTACTTC. Protein product: CASSAARDSSDEQYF.

The chain joins TRBV4-2 to TRBJ2-2; 12 bases fit TRBD2. CDR3 size: 17 residues. The V and J ends lost 1 base and 6 bases, in that order; junction bases with no gene match: 6. CDR1 is LGHNA and CDR2 is YNFKEQ in the germline V gene. CDR3 amino acids: CASSQALAGGRSGELFF. The CDR3 DNA reads as TGTGCCAGCAGCCAAGCGCTAGCGGGGGGGCGGTCCGGGGAGCTGTTTTTT.

The chain recombines TRBV5-5 with TRBJ1-1; D gene uncertain. The V end was cut by 6 bases, the J end by 9 bases, with 15 bases between. Germline lookup yields CDR1 SGHKS and CDR2 YYEKEE (reference sequence). This CDR3 has 12 amino acids. The CDR3 sequence is CASTNPLGKAFF. For the CDR3, the DNA is TGTGCCAGCACCAACCCCCTCGGGAAAGCTTTCTTT.

This sequence joins TRBV7-6 and TRBJ2-3, with a weak D call TRBD2 (6 bases). From germline, CDR1 is SGHVS and CDR2 FNYEAQ. The length of the CDR3 is 15 residues. V dropped 5 bases and J dropped 3 bases, with 15 bases sitting between them. The CDR3 here is CASSDRDGGTDTQYF. The DNA of the CDR3 is TGTGCCAGCAGCGACCGGGACGGGGGTACAGATACGCAGTATTTT. Complete variable domain (other parts from reference TRBV7-6 and TRBJ2-3): GAGVSQSPRYKVTKRGQDVALRCDPISGHVSLYWYRQALGQGPEFLTYFNYEAQQDKSGLPNDRFSAERPEGSISTLTIQRTEQRDSAMYRCASSDRDGGTDTQYFGPGTRLTVL.

This chain connects TRBV3-1 (or the pseudogene TRBV3-2) to TRBJ2-3, with 7 bases fitting TRBD2. The V segment lost 2 bases and the J segment 5 bases; nucleotides outside the gene matches: 1. The germline CDR1 and CDR2 sequences are LGHDT and YNNKEL (reference sequence). The CDR3 loop spans 13 amino acids. The CDR3 protein is CASSQWEGDTQYF. Written as DNA, the CDR3 is TGTGCCAGCAGCCAATGGGAGGGAGATACGCAGTATTTT.

The chain has TRBV28 and TRBJ2-5, with D possibly being TRBD2 (7 bases). CDR1 is MDHEN, CDR2 SYDVKM, per germline. CDR3 length equals 15 residues. Deletions cut 6 bases from V and 2 bases from J, with 16 bases between. CDR3 sequence (DNA): TGTGCCAGCAGGGTAGGGGGGGGGTTTCAAGAGACCCAGTACTTC. It specifies CASRVGGGFQETQYF.

The gene calls are TRBV5-4 and TRBJ2-7, with TRBD1 matching over 11 bases. The V gene's germline CDR1 is SGHNT and CDR2 YYREEE (reference sequence). The CDR3 covers 14 residues. The J segment lost 4 bases and the V segment lost 1 base, leaving 1 base of the junction unmatched. CDR3 bases: TGTGCCAGCAGCTTGAGGGACAGGGGGTACGAGCAGTACTTC. Residues: CASSLRDRGYEQYF.

V gene TRBV6-2 or TRBV6-3 combines with J gene TRBJ1-6; a possible D gene is TRBD1 (6 bases). CDR3 length: 17 amino acids. The V end lost 5 bases, the J end lost 3 bases, and 17 bases lay between the germline ends. Looked up from germline, CDR1 is MNHEY and CDR2 is SVGEGT. CDR3 residues: CASSLRGPTGYNSPLHF. For the CDR3, the DNA is TGTGCCAGCAGTCTACGCGGCCCGACAGGCTATAATTCACCCCTCCACTTT.

CDR3 DNA: TGCGCCAGCAGCTTGGCATCCGGGACAGCCCGCTACACCTTC. Translation: CASSLASGTARYTF. The J gene is TRBJ1-2, the V gene TRBV5-1, with 7 bases aligning to TRBD1. V was pared by 0 bases and J by 9 bases, with 8 bases of the junction left unmatched. CDR1 SGHRS and CDR2 YFSETQ come from the germline V gene. The CDR3 is made up of 14 amino acids. The variable domain in full, with the rest retrieved from reference TRBV5-1 and TRBJ1-2, is KAGVTQTPRYLIKTRGQQVTLSCSPISGHRSVSWYQQTPGQGLQFLFEYFSETQRNKGNFPGRFSGRQFSNSRSEMNVSTLELGDSALYLCASSLASGTARYTFGSGTRLTVV.

The chain has TRBV6-5 and TRBJ2-1, with 8 bases fitting TRBD1. With V trimmed by 6 bases and J by 7 bases, 11 bases remained unmatched. Germline assignment: CDR1 MNHEY and CDR2 SVGAGI. This CDR3 contains 15 residues. The CDR3 DNA reads as TGTGCCAGCAGCCCGCGGACAGGGAAAGCAAATGAGCAGTTCTTC. Protein sequence: CASSPRTGKANEQFF.

V and J are TRBV5-1 and TRBJ1-2, with D hard to call. Deletions cut 4 bases from V and 4 bases from J, with 14 bases between. Per germline, CDR1 SGHRS and CDR2 YFSETQ. The CDR3 has 14 residues. DNA of the CDR3: TGCGCCAGCAGCATATCGGAGGCAGGCTATGGCTACACCTTC. Its translation is CASSISEAGYGYTF.